The 15 T cell receptor beta chains in this list originate from one sample, sequenced in a study of T-cell memory formation after mild COVID-19. From the 5' RACE reads, TCRdb called clonotypes with MiXCR, one entry per CDR3 protein. The data show approximately 260,000 distinct CDR3 sequences, around 15% seen once. Sequenced material: PBMCs or a T cell subset sorted from them (not recorded which). The receptors come from a man aged 18 to 35 who had mild COVID-19 (a few samples of this study predate the infection). Cell type and time point are not known.

The rearrangement links TRBV28 to TRBJ1-1; D uncertain. The germline gives CDR1 MDHEN, CDR2 SYDVKM. With 3 bases removed from V and 6 bases from J, the gap between germline ends came to 8 bases. The CDR3 is made up of 12 amino acids. This chain's CDR3 is CASSFHRAEAFF. CDR3 DNA: TGTGCCAGCAGTTTTCATAGGGCTGAAGCTTTCTTT.

This chain joins TRBV14 and TRBJ2-3; D uncertain. CDR3 length: 14 residues. The V end was cut by 0 bases, the J end by 6 bases, with 10 bases between. Germline V lookup: CDR1 SGHDN, CDR2 FVKESK. CDR3 region: CASSQEVGSDTQYF. For the CDR3, the DNA is TGTGCCAGCAGCCAAGAAGTAGGTTCCGATACGCAGTATTTT.

This clonotype came up a few times. The chain links TRBV4-2 to TRBJ1-6; D unresolved. Trimming shortened V by 0 bases and J by 14 bases, and 8 bases separated the two germline ends. CDR1 is LGHNA, CDR2 YNFKEQ, per germline. This CDR3 region has 12 residues. The CDR3 is CASSQDALALHF. In nucleotides, the CDR3 is TGTGCCAGCAGCCAAGATGCCCTGGCCCTCCACTTT.

The CDR3 loop reads CAISEPGRTDDGYTF. The DNA for the CDR3 is TGTGCCATCAGTGAGCCCGGCCGGACAGACGATGGCTACACCTTC. The rearrangement uses TRBV10-3 and TRBJ1-2, with a possible D match to TRBD1 (6 bases). The CDR3 spans 15 residues. Germline CDR1 reads ENHRY; CDR2 reads SYGVKD. V was pared by 2 bases and J by 6 bases, with 16 bases between.

This clonotype showed up just a few times. This chain links TRBV4-1 with TRBJ2-5, with TRBD2 as a possible D gene (7 bases). V was shortened by 4 bases and J by 2 bases, with 17 bases between the two germline ends. Per the germline V gene, CDR1 is MGHRA and CDR2 is YSYEKL. The CDR3 is 16 residues long. CDR3 sequence (DNA): TGCGCCAGCAGCCCCGAGCCGGGGGGCCTTCAAGAGACCCAGTACTTC. The encoded protein is CASSPEPGGLQETQYF.

This clonotype was seen more than once but under ten times. This sequence joins TRBV12-3 or TRBV12-4 and TRBJ2-1, with D hard to call. This CDR3 region has 11 residues. Trimming took off 3 bases at V and 9 bases at J, with 6 bases between the two ends. The DNA of the CDR3 is TGTGCCAGCAGTTTTTGGGGTGAGCAGTTCTTC. Amino acid sequence: CASSFWGEQFF.

The chain joins TRBV12-3 or TRBV12-4 to TRBJ1-1, with TRBD1 identical over 12 bases. The CDR3 consists of 16 residues. V trimming: 6 bases; J trimming: 2 bases; junction bases outside the gene matches: 7. Written as DNA, the CDR3 is TGTGCCAGCAGCCTCCGGGACAGGGGGCCTAACACTGAAGCTTTCTTT. Translation gives CASSLRDRGPNTEAFF.

The J gene is TRBJ2-7, the V gene TRBV20-1; D may be TRBD2 (5 bases). Deletions cut 5 bases from V and 2 bases from J, with 16 bases between. Germline assignment: CDR1 DFQATT and CDR2 SNEGSKA (reference sequence). The CDR3 has 14 amino acids. CDR3 loop: CSADLNGEPYEQYF. In DNA, the CDR3 is TGCAGTGCTGACCTTAACGGGGAGCCCTACGAGCAGTACTTC.

This clonotype has only a few counts. J is TRBJ2-7 and V is TRBV10-3, with 9 positions matching TRBD1. The trim removed 5 bases at V and 4 bases at J, leaving 9 bases unmatched. Germline CDR1 reads ENHRY; CDR2 reads SYGVKD. The CDR3 spans 15 residues. The CDR3 DNA reads as TGTGCCATCAGTTGGGGGGACAGGGCAATATACGAGCAGTACTTC. This encodes CAISWGDRAIYEQYF.

This clonotype appeared many times. This chain links TRBV20-1 with TRBJ2-5; 8 bases agree with TRBD2. Germline V gene sequence: CDR1 DFQATT, CDR2 SNEGSKA (reference sequence). The CDR3 sequence is 14 residues long. V shed 5 bases, J shed 2 bases, and the junction held 7 bases outside the gene matches. Here the CDR3 reads CSAPRGARQETQYF. CDR3 DNA sequence: TGCAGTGCTCCGCGGGGGGCCAGGCAAGAGACCCAGTACTTC.

This clonotype occurred many times. This chain links TRBV29-1 with TRBJ2-7, with a possible D match to TRBD1 (5 bases). Looked up from germline, CDR1 is SQVTM and CDR2 is ANQGSEA. V gave up 3 bases and J gave up 0 bases, with 9 bases separating them. This CDR3 is built from 13 residues. CDR3 DNA sequence: TGCAGCGTTGATGTACAGGACTCCTACGAGCAGTACTTC. Translation gives CSVDVQDSYEQYF.

Remarks on this clonotype: A much larger clone lies one base from this, so it may be a read error. This chain joins TRBV29-1 and TRBJ2-1; TRBD2 might be the D (6 bases). Germline lookup yields CDR1 SQVTM and CDR2 ANQGSEA. This CDR3 spans 12 amino acids. The DNA of the CDR3 is TGCATCGCGGGGAGCTCAGGGAATGAGCAGTTCTTC. It is translated as CIAGSSGNEQFF.

The chain is built from TRBV6-5 and TRBJ2-3; 10 bases align to TRBD2. Germline CDR1 and CDR2: MNHEY and SVGAGI. This CDR3 region has 17 residues. The V gene end was trimmed by 0 bases and the J gene end by 5 bases; junction bases not matched to a gene: 8. The CDR3 DNA follows: TGTGCCAGCAGTTACTCAACTAGCGGGGTGCCCGGAGATACGCAGTATTTT. This codes for CASSYSTSGVPGDTQYF.

This clonotype was seen more than once but under ten times. The V gene is TRBV6-5, the J gene TRBJ2-1; weak D call: TRBD2 (6 bases). The germline CDR1 and CDR2 sequences are MNHEY and SVGAGI. V was clipped by 0 bases and J by 0 bases, with 6 bases between them. The CDR3 runs to 15 residues. The CDR3 nucleotides are TGTGCCAGCAGTTACTCGCGGGGCTCCTACAATGAGCAGTTCTTC. This gives the protein CASSYSRGSYNEQFF.

This clonotype was found many times. V usage is TRBV7-2 and J usage is TRBJ1-3, with TRBD1 matching 9 bases. V trimming: 1 base; J trimming: 4 bases; junction bases outside the gene matches: 2. Germline V gives CDR1 SGHTA, CDR2 FQGNSA. The CDR3 totals 15 residues. The CDR3 spells CASSLVGTGGNTIYF. The CDR3 region has the DNA TGTGCCAGCAGCTTAGTCGGGACAGGGGGAAACACCATATATTTT.